The clone carrying this T cell receptor (beta chain) appeared once. CDR1 MNHEY and CDR2 SVGAGI come from the germline V gene. Germline trimming cut 3 bases from V and 2 bases from J; bases unmatched to any gene: 10. CDR3 length equals 16 residues. The sample comes from a study of shared clonotypes between healthy human individuals. The table came from immunoSEQ multiplex PCR; TCRdb's copy has only in-frame clones and leaves some out. Among 2 million or so clones listed, roughly 95% were seen once. V and J are TRBV6-5 and TRBJ2-7; TRBD2 agrees at 7 bases. The material sequenced was naive CD4+ T cells sorted from blood. Subset noted: CD45RA+ positively selected. The source of this sequence is a man aged 18 to 30 in good health. The CDR3 spells CASSYSSLAETYEQYF. The CDR3 DNA is TGTGCCAGCAGTTATTCGAGCCTAGCGGAAACCTACGAGCAGTACTTC.